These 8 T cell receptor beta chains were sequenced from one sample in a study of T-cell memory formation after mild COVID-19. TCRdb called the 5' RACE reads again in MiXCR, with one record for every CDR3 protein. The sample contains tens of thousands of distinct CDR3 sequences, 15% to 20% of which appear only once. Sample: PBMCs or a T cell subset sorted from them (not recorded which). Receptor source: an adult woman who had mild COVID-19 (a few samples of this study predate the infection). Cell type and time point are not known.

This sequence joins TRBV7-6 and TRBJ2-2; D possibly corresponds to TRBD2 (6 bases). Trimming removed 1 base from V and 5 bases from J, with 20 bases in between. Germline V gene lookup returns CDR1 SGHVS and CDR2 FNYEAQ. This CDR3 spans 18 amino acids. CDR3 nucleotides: TGTGCCAGCAGCTTAGGTCGGGGACTTGTCCTTTTTACCGGGGAGCTGTTTTTT. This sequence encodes CASSLGRGLVLFTGELFF. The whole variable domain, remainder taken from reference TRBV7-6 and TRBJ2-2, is GAGVSQSPRYKVTKRGQDVALRCDPISGHVSLYWYRQALGQGPEFLTYFNYEAQQDKSGLPNDRFSAERPEGSISTLTIQRTEQRDSAMYRCASSLGRGLVLFTGELFFGEGSRLTVL.

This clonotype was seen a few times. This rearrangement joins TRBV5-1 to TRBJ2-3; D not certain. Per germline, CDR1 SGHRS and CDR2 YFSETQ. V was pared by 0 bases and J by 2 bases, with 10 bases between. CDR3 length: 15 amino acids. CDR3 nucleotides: TGCGCCAGCAGCTTGGTACTCGACCTCACAGATACGCAGTATTTT. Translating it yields CASSLVLDLTDTQYF.

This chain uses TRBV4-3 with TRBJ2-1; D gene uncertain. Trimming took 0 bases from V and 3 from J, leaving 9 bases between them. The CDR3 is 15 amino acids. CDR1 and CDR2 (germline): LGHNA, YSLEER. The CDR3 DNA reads TGCGCCAGCAGCCAAGAGCTCCCAGTCTACAATGAGCAGTTCTTC. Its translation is CASSQELPVYNEQFF.

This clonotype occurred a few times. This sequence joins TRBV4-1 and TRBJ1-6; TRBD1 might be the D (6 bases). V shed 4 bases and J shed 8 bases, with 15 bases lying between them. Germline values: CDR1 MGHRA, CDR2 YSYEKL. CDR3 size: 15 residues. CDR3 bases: TGCGCCAGCAGCCGACTAGGGGGTTTGGATTCACCCCTCCACTTT. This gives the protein CASSRLGGLDSPLHF.

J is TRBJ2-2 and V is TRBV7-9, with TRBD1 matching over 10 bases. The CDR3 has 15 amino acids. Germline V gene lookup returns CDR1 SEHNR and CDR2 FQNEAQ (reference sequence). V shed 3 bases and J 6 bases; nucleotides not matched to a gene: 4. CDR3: CASSLGQGMPGELFF. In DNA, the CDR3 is TGTGCCAGCAGCTTGGGACAGGGGATGCCCGGGGAGCTGTTTTTT.

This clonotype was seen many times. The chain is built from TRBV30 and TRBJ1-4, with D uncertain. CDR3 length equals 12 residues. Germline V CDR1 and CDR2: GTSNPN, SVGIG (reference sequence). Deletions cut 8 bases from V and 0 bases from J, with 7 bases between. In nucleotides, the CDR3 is TGTGCCGTTGAATCAACTAATGAAAAACTGTTTTTT. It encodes CAVESTNEKLFF. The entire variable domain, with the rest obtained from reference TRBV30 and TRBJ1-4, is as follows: SQTIHQWPATLVQPVGSPLSLECTVEGTSNPNLYWYRQAAGRGLQLLFYSVGIGQISSEVPQNLSASRPQDRQFILSSKKLLLSDSGFYLCAVESTNEKLFFGSGTQLSVL.

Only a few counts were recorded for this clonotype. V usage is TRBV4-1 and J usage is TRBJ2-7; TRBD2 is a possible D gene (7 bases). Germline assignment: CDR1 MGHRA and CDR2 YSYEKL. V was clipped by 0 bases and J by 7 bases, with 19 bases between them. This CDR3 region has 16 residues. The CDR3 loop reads CASSQEGGTPYLEQYF. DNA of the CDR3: TGCGCCAGCAGCCAAGAGGGAGGGACACCCTACTTGGAGCAGTACTTC.

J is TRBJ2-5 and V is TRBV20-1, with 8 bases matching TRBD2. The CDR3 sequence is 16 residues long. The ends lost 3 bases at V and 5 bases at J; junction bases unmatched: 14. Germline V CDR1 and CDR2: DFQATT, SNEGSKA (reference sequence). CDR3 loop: CSASVPPGLGRETQYF. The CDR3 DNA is TGCAGTGCTAGCGTACCCCCGGGACTAGGGAGGGAGACCCAGTACTTC.